The source of this T cell receptor (beta chain) is a study of blood T cell repertoires in COVID-19. Study in general: Acute and convalescent COVID-19 specimens originated in the United States, Italy and Spain. Sample material is recorded as cDNA or gDNA derived from T cells, B-cell-depleted T cells, or PBMCs.

In the original processing: Amplification with reference gene primers provided the estimates of nucleated cell counts. The table came from immunoSEQ multiplex PCR; TCRdb's copy has only in-frame clones and leaves some out. That table furnishes V, J and clone size, whereas the DNA furnished D and trimming. The data contain approximately 70,000 clones, around 76% of them singletons. The CDR3 is 13 amino acids. From germline, CDR1 is MDHEN and CDR2 SYDVKM. V lost 5 bases and J lost 7, with 15 bases in between. Material for sequencing was peripheral blood. This chain joins TRBV28 and TRBJ2-7; D might be TRBD1 (7 bases). The clonotype was recovered from a woman at least 80 years old with acute or convalescent COVID-19. CDR3 nucleotide sequence: TGTGCCAGCAGTCGCGGGACAGTCTGGGAGCAGTACTTC. As protein: CASSRGTVWEQYF.